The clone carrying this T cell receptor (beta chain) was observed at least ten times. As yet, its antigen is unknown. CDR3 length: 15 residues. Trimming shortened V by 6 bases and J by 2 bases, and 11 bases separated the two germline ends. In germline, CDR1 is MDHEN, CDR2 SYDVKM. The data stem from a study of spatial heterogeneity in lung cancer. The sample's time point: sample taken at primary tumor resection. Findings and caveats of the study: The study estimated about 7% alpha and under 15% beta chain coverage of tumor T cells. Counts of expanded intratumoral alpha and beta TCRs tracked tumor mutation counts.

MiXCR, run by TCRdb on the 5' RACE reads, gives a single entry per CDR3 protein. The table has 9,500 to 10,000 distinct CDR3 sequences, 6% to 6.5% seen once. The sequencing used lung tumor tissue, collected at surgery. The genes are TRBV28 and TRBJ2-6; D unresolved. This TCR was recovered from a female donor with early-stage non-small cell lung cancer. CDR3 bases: TGTGCCAGCAGCTTCATTGGGGCTGGGGCCAACGTCCTGACTTTC. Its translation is CASSFIGAGANVLTF.